These 7 T cell receptor beta chains share one sample of origin, sequenced in a study of cytomegalovirus exposure and HLA in healthy donors. PCR primers comprised 60 Vbeta and 13 Jbeta primers. Data came from immunoSEQ multiplex PCR; TCRdb stores just in-frame clones and leaves some out. This table has some 130,000 clones, 65% to 70% appearing once. The specimen sequenced was PBMCs. The receptors here all came from a human donor in good health.

The genes are TRBV6-1 and TRBJ1-1, with no clear D. The germline V and J ends were trimmed by 6 bases and 2 bases, with 7 bases remaining between them. CDR1 is MNHNS, CDR2 SASEGT, per germline. This CDR3 spans 12 amino acids. The CDR3 is CASRHINTEAFF. The CDR3 DNA sequence: TGTGCCAGCAGACACATAAACACTGAAGCTTTCTTT.

This clone has just one count. J is TRBJ2-1 and V is TRBV6-5, with D unclear. V was cut by 5 bases and J by 7 bases, with 18 bases left in between. The CDR3 is 15 residues long. The germline V gene encodes CDR1 MNHEY and CDR2 SVGAGI. DNA for the CDR3: TGTGCCAGCAGTCCCCCATGGCCCGCCGGGAATGAGCAGTTCTTC. Translating gives CASSPPWPAGNEQFF.

The V call is TRBV11-3, the J call TRBJ1-3, with D possibly matching TRBD1 (5 bases). CDR3 length equals 15 residues. Germline CDR1 SGHNT, CDR2 YENEEA. With 6 bases removed from V and 0 bases from J, the gap between germline ends came to 12 bases. CDR3 bases: TGTGCCAGCAGAGACAGCTACAACTCTGGAAACACCATATATTTT. Amino acids: CASRDSYNSGNTIYF.

A few counts support this clone. CDR3 bases: TGTGCCACGACACCCTACCCTCCGTCTGGAAACACCATATATTTT. Residues: CATTPYPPSGNTIYF. The V and J genes are TRBV15 and TRBJ1-3; D is unresolved. Per germline, CDR1 LNHNV and CDR2 YYDKDF (reference sequence). This CDR3 contains 15 residues. V was cut by 9 bases and J by 1 base, with 16 bases left in between. The variable domain in full, completed from reference TRBV15 and TRBJ1-3, reads DAMVIQNPRYQVTQFGKPVTLSCSQTLNHNVMYWYQQKSSQAPKLLFHYYDKDFNNEADTPDNFQSRRPNTSFCFLDIRSPGLGDTAMYLCATTPYPPSGNTIYFGEGSWLTVV.

The genes are TRBV10-3 and TRBJ2-7; TRBD1 aligns across 7 bases. CDR1 ENHRY and CDR2 SYGVKD come from the germline V gene. The CDR3 length is 12 residues. V was pared by 11 bases and J by 1 base, with 5 bases of the junction left unmatched. CDR3: CAVGDSSYEQYF. DNA of the CDR3: TGTGCCGTCGGGGACAGTTCCTACGAGCAGTACTTC.

The chain carries TRBV6-5 and TRBJ1-1; D is ambiguous. Per germline, CDR1 MNHEY and CDR2 SVGAGI. The CDR3 has 13 amino acids. Trimming cost V 6 bases and J 0 bases, with 8 bases left between them. CDR3 residues: CASRDTLNTEAFF. The CDR3 DNA sequence: TGTGCCAGCAGAGACACCTTGAACACTGAAGCTTTCTTT.

The genes are TRBV11-3 and TRBJ1-5; no clear D. V lost 6 bases and J 8 bases, leaving 8 bases between the germline ends. CDR3 length: 11 residues. Germline lookup yields CDR1 SGHNT and CDR2 YENEEA. DNA of the CDR3: TGTGCCAGCAGGCCAGGTGAGCCCCAGCATTTT. Translating it yields CASRPGEPQHF.